Sequencing of this TCR beta chain was carried out in a study of control samples from healthy donors and cancer patients. Generated by immunoSEQ multiplex PCR, the TCRdb table keeps only in-frame clones and is missing some. The sample has 50,000 to 75,000 clones, 70% to 90% seen once; the top ten hold about 5%. Trimming stripped 0 bases from V and 0 bases from J, with 12 bases between. The CDR3 is 17 residues long. The germline gives CDR1 LGHDT, CDR2 YNNKEL (reference sequence). The specimen was blood. The chain links TRBV3-1 (or the pseudogene TRBV3-2) to TRBJ2-4; either TRBD1 or TRBD2 may supply D (5 bases each). The TCR sequence derives from a man aged 35 to 55 in good health. CDR3 residues: CASSQEPGPIAKNIQYF. Here the CDR3 DNA reads TGTGCCAGCAGCCAAGAACCGGGACCTATAGCCAAAAACATTCAGTACTTC.